This T cell receptor (beta chain) was observed in a study of T cell responses to AZD1222 COVID-19 vaccine. Study-wide points: White British people made up most donors, females outnumbered males, and clonal diversity was possibly underestimated.

As concerns this clone: The antigen is not known.

Looked up from germline, CDR1 is MNHEY and CDR2 is SMNVEV (reference sequence). This CDR3 region has 13 residues. The V gene lost 0 bases and the J gene lost 7 bases, with 7 bases spanning the gap. Assay: immunoSEQ multiplex PCR; the TCRdb copy retains only in-frame clones and omits some. The repertoire consists of roughly 140,000 clones, with more than 75% occurring once and the leading ten covering about 3.4%. The material sequenced was peripheral blood, taken 28 days after the second AZD1222 dose. The gene calls are TRBV27 and TRBJ1-5, with a weak D call TRBD1 (5 bases). This receptor was identified in an adult who received the AZD1222 COVID-19 vaccine. Written as DNA, the CDR3 is TGTGCCAGCAGTTTATCGAGGACACAGCCCCAGCATTTT. Translation gives CASSLSRTQPQHF.